One and the same sample provided the 11 T cell receptor beta chains below, sequenced in a study of beta chain features in type 1 diabetes. Since all of the isolated RNA was reverse transcribed, expressed TCRB transcripts were what got sequenced. Sequencing was performed with immunoSEQ multiplex PCR; in TCRdb, only in-frame clones are kept and a portion is missing. Among around 260,000 clones listed, around 21% were seen once. General observations from the study: Patients with Type 1 diabetes showed moderately but significantly shorter TCRB CDR3s in all four CD4+ subsets.

The antigens these receptors bind are not known. The material sequenced was naive CD4+ T cells from blood. These receptors were collected from a woman between 40 and 55 years old with type 1 diabetes.

The V gene is TRBV7-2, the J gene TRBJ2-2; D may be TRBD1 (5 bases). This CDR3 comprises 16 residues. From germline, CDR1 is SGHTA and CDR2 FQGNSA. Trimming cost V 5 bases and J 6 bases, with 19 bases left between them. The CDR3 loop is CASSPSGPTGPGELFF. CDR3 sequence (DNA): TGTGCCAGCAGCCCCTCCGGGCCTACAGGTCCCGGGGAGCTGTTTTTT. The entire variable domain, with the rest obtained from reference TRBV7-2 and TRBJ2-2, is as follows: GAGVSQSPSNKVTEKGKDVELRCDPISGHTALYWYRQSLGQGLEFLIYFQGNSAPDKSGLPSDRFSAERTGGSVSTLTIQRTQQEDSAVYLCASSPSGPTGPGELFFGEGSRLTVL.

The J gene is TRBJ1-1, the V gene TRBV10-3; D gene ambiguous. The V end was cut by 0 bases, the J end by 2 bases, with 16 bases between. The CDR3 is made up of 17 amino acids. Germline lookup yields CDR1 ENHRY and CDR2 SYGVKD. DNA for the CDR3: TGTGCCATCAGTGAGTCAATCTTTGGGAGGGAAAACACTGAAGCTTTCTTT. Translating gives CAISESIFGRENTEAFF.

The CDR3 DNA is TGTGCCAGCAGCGTAGGCGGACAGGGGAACAATGAGCAGTTCTTC. Residues: CASSVGGQGNNEQFF. This chain uses TRBV9 with TRBJ2-1, with 9 bases matching TRBD1. Per the germline V gene, CDR1 is SGDLS and CDR2 is YYNGEE. CDR3 length: 15 amino acids. Unmatched junction bases numbered 3, after V lost 0 bases and J lost 5 bases.

This clone was seen only a few times. The chain employs TRBV18 and TRBJ1-2; weak D call: TRBD1 (6 bases). The CDR3 sequence is 13 residues long. The ends were cut back, 5 bases at V and 6 bases at J, with 13 bases in the middle. The V gene's germline CDR1 is KGHSH and CDR2 LQKENI. The CDR3 DNA sequence: TGTGCCAGCTCAACCTCAGGGGAAGATGGCTACACCTTC. This codes for CASSTSGEDGYTF.

This clone turned up a few times. The V call is TRBV6-1, the J call TRBJ2-6; maybe TRBD2 (6 bases). V dropped 7 bases and J dropped 2 bases, with 12 bases sitting between them. This CDR3 contains 15 residues. Germline lookup yields CDR1 MNHNS and CDR2 SASEGT. CDR3 protein: CASIYGGAGANVLTF. CDR3 sequence (DNA): TGTGCCAGCATCTACGGGGGAGCTGGGGCCAACGTCCTGACTTTC.

The CDR3 is CASSSDGTGLVSNEQFF. The CDR3 DNA follows: TGCGCCAGCAGCTCGGACGGGACAGGGTTGGTATCCAATGAGCAGTTCTTC. The rearrangement uses TRBV5-1 and TRBJ2-1; 9 nucleotides align to TRBD1. The length of the CDR3 is 17 residues. Looked up from germline, CDR1 is SGHRS and CDR2 is YFSETQ. Trimming took 3 bases from V and 6 from J; bases not matched to a gene: 13.

This clone appeared a few times. The chain carries TRBV29-1 and TRBJ1-1; D gene ambiguous. The CDR3 has 10 amino acids. The ends were cut back, 3 bases at V and 6 bases at J, with 5 bases in the middle. The germline CDR1 and CDR2 sequences are SQVTM and ANQGSEA. The CDR3: CSVDGAEAFF. The CDR3 DNA follows: TGCAGCGTTGATGGAGCTGAAGCTTTCTTT.

V usage is TRBV15 and J usage is TRBJ1-6, with 7 bases aligning to TRBD1. The CDR3 has 14 amino acids. CDR1 LNHNV and CDR2 YYDKDF come from the germline V gene (reference sequence). The junction had 6 bases not matched to a gene; V was cut back by 7 bases and J by 6 bases. CDR3 sequence (DNA): TGTGCCACCACTCCGGGACAGCCTAATTCACCCCTCCACTTT. It yields the protein CATTPGQPNSPLHF.

This clone was picked up a small number of times. CDR3: CASSVQGQGEQYF. In DNA form, the CDR3 reads TGTGCCAGCAGCGTTCAAGGACAGGGCGAGCAGTACTTC. The V call is TRBV9, the J call TRBJ2-7; 8 nucleotides agree with TRBD1. CDR3 length equals 13 residues. Germline V gene data show CDR1 as SGDLS and CDR2 as YYNGEE. Unmatched junction bases numbered 4, after V lost 2 bases and J lost 6 bases.

The chain uses TRBV15 and TRBJ1-2; D remains ambiguous. V shed 5 bases and J shed 3 bases, with 19 bases lying between them. The CDR3 has 16 amino acids. Germline CDR1 and CDR2: LNHNV and YYDKDF (reference sequence). The CDR3, as DNA: TGTGCCACCAGCGAGTTGCTGACCCCGGGTGACTATGGCTACACCTTC. Amino acid sequence: CATSELLTPGDYGYTF.

This clone has more than one count but fewer than ten. Compared with germline, one end of the junction differs, possibly owing to a read error. This chain uses TRBV5-6 with TRBJ2-5; 8 bases agree with TRBD1. This CDR3 is built from 14 residues. Per the germline V gene, CDR1 is SGHDT and CDR2 is YYEEEE. The CDR3 nucleotides read TGTGCCAGCAGCACCCCGGGACAGGTAGAGACACAGTACTTC. It yields the protein CASSTPGQVETQYF. Full variable domain (remainder filled in from reference TRBV5-6 and TRBJ2-5): DAGVTQSPTHLIKTRGQQVTLRCSPKSGHDTVSWYQQALGQGPQFIFQYYEEEERQRGNFPDRFSGHQFPNYSSELNVNALLLGDSALYLCASSTPGQVETQYFGPGTRLLVL.